This is a list of T cell receptor beta chains from one sample in a study of chemoradiotherapy in HPV16-positive cancers. Using immunoSEQ multiplex PCR, the repertoire was profiled, and TCRdb retains in-frame clones only, with some absent. Here the sample spans about 66,000 clones, about nine tenths being singletons. The material sequenced was blood, taken from a patient who underwent chemoradiotherapy. Receptors were obtained from a human donor with HPV-associated anogenital cancer. Each CDR3 is given with its conserved first and last residue. The D gene is left open where the match is weak. Not every row has a clone size; where given, it reads once, few, many or a size class.

j_call clone_size d_call v_call cdr3_nt cdr3_aa
TRBJ2-3 NA NA TRBV10-3 TGTGCCATCAGTGATTCGAGGGGGGGCCTAGATACGCAGTATTTT CAISDSRGGLDTQYF
TRBJ2-2 NA TRBD1 TRBV19 TGTGCCAGTAGTACTCTGGCGGGACAGGGAACCGGGGAGCTGTTTTTT CASSTLAGQGTGELFF
TRBJ2-7 NA TRBD2 TRBV5-4 TGTGCCAGCAGCTTGAGCGGGGGGCTTTACTACGAGCAGTACTTC CASSLSGGLYYEQYF
TRBJ1-1 once NA TRBV6-5 TGTACCAGCAGTTACGCGGGGACTGAAGCTTTCTTT CTSSYAGTEAFF
TRBJ1-5 NA TRBD1 TRBV19 TGTGCCTCCCGCTCCGGACAGGGTAGCAATCAGCCCCAGCATTTT CASRSGQGSNQPQHF
TRBJ2-3 NA NA TRBV11-2 TGTGCCAGCAGCGGACTGTCCAGGAATACGCAGTATTTT CASSGLSRNTQYF
TRBJ2-6 NA TRBD1 TRBV5-6 TGTGCCAGCAGCCTCGGGCAGGGGGCTGGGGCCAACGTCCTGACTTTC CASSLGQGAGANVLTF
TRBJ2-5 NA NA TRBV2 TGTGCCAGCAGTGAGACAGGCTTGGAGAGAGAGACCCAGTACTTC CASSETGLERETQYF
TRBJ2-1 NA NA TRBV18 TGTGCCAGCTCACCGGACGGGAGCTCCTACAATGAGCAGTTCTTC CASSPDGSSYNEQFF
TRBJ1-5 NA NA TRBV19 TGTGCCAGTAGTATAATTGGGGATTATAGCAATCAGCCCCAGCATTTT CASSIIGDYSNQPQHF
TRBJ2-2 NA TRBD1 TRBV15 TGTGCCACCAGCAGAGATTGGGGGACAGCTAACACCGGGGAGCTGTTTTTT CATSRDWGTANTGELFF
TRBJ2-7 NA NA TRBV28 TGTGCCAGCAGTCGCCTAGACTACCGCCGGGGTTACGAGCAGTACTTC CASSRLDYRRGYEQYF
TRBJ2-1 NA NA TRBV7-9 TGTGCCAGCAGCCCGACAGTCAATGAGCAGTTCTTC CASSPTVNEQFF
TRBJ2-7 NA NA TRBV7-2 TGTGCCAGCAGCCTCAGCTCACCGAGTGCTCAGAACAGCTACGAGCAGTACTTC CASSLSSPSAQNSYEQYF
TRBJ2-7 once NA TRBV7-9 TGTGCCAGCAGCTCTTATGTTAGCGTATCCTACGAGCAGTACTTC CASSSYVSVSYEQYF
TRBJ2-7 NA TRBD1 TRBV28 TGTGCCAGCACTCGCCCGGGGGACAGGGATTCCTACGAGCAGTACTTC CASTRPGDRDSYEQYF
TRBJ2-3 NA TRBD2 TRBV15 TGTGCCACCAGCAGAGGGATGGCGGGAGGTACAGATACGCAGTATTTT CATSRGMAGGTDTQYF
TRBJ2-3 NA TRBD1 TRBV28 TGTGCCAGCAGCTTAGGGGACAGTAATATAGATACGCAGTATTTT CASSLGDSNIDTQYF
TRBJ2-3 NA NA TRBV5-4 TGTGCCAGCAGCTTGGTGGAGGGGATCAATACGCAGTATTTT CASSLVEGINTQYF
TRBJ2-7 NA NA TRBV5-4 TGTGCCAGCAGCTCGTACGACAGGACTTCCTACGAGCAGTACTTC CASSSYDRTSYEQYF
TRBJ2-5 NA NA TRBV5-6 TGTGCCAGCAGCTTCCTGACTGGTGGAATCCAAGAGACCCAGTACTTC CASSFLTGGIQETQYF
TRBJ2-5 NA TRBD1 TRBV5-6 TGTGCCAGCAGCTTGGCCTACAGGGGCTCGCGGGAGACCCAGTACTTC CASSLAYRGSRETQYF
TRBJ2-3 NA TRBD2 TRBV5-6 TGTGCCAGCAGCTCGTCCCCGGGAGGGGGAGATACGCAGTATTTT CASSSSPGGGDTQYF
TRBJ1-5 NA NA TRBV10-3 TGTGCCATCAGAGACAGTGCAGGTCAGCCCCAGCATTTT CAIRDSAGQPQHF
TRBJ2-7 NA NA TRBV29-1 TGCAGCGTTGAAAGCCCCCCAGGGATGGGAGATTCAACAGGCTACGAGCAGTACTTC CSVESPPGMGDSTGYEQYF
TRBJ1-1 once NA TRBV18 TGTGCCAGCTCGACCCAATCCATGAACACTGAAGCTTTCTTT CASSTQSMNTEAFF
TRBJ1-1 NA TRBD1 TRBV30 TGTGCCGGGAGACAGGGGTGGGTTCAAAGCACTGAAGCTTTCTTT CAGRQGWVQSTEAFF
TRBJ2-3 NA NA TRBV20-1 TGCAGTGGAGGTGGGCCGGATACGCAGTATTTT CSGGGPDTQYF
TRBJ2-7 NA NA TRBV2 TGTGCCAGCAGGAGGGATTCCTACGAGCAGTACTTC CASRRDSYEQYF
TRBJ2-5 NA NA TRBV9 TGTGCCAGCAGCTTCGAAGGGGGACGGGAGACCCAGTACTTC CASSFEGGRETQYF
TRBJ2-3 few TRBD2 TRBV6-4 TGTGCCAGCAGTGACGCTTCGGGAGGGGGCACAGATACGCAGTATTTT CASSDASGGGTDTQYF
TRBJ1-2 NA TRBD1 TRBV14 TGTGCCAGCAGCCCTGGGACAGGGGGCGCCTATGGCTACACCTTC CASSPGTGGAYGYTF
TRBJ2-7 NA NA TRBV14 TGTGCCAGCAGCCAGGACAATATCGAGCAGTACTTC CASSQDNIEQYF
TRBJ2-3 NA NA TRBV10-1 TGCGCCAGCAGTGAGTCGAGTGATACGCAGTATTTT CASSESSDTQYF
TRBJ1-4 NA NA TRBV5-6 TGTGCCAGCAGCTTGGTTTCCAGACAGAATGAAAAACTGTTTTTT CASSLVSRQNEKLFF